The sequence of this TCR beta chain was determined in a study of cytomegalovirus exposure and HLA in healthy donors. The V and J ends lost 2 bases and 10 bases, in that order; junction bases with no gene match: 8. CDR1 and CDR2 from the germline V gene are MGHRA and YSYEKL. The CDR3 is 15 amino acids. Use of 60 Vbeta and 13 Jbeta primers characterized the PCR. Using immunoSEQ multiplex PCR, the repertoire was profiled, and TCRdb retains in-frame clones only, with some absent. The repertoire consists of 85,000 to 130,000 clones, with around 76% occurring once and the leading ten covering 6.1%. This chain links TRBV4-1 with TRBJ1-6; 7 positions match TRBD1. The clonotype was recovered from a woman aged 45 to 65 in good health and CMV-seropositive. The specimen was PBMCs. CDR3 region: CASSQHVDRASPLHF. The CDR3 DNA reads as TGCGCCAGCAGCCAACACGTCGACAGGGCCTCACCCCTCCACTTT.